This T cell receptor beta chain was retrieved from a study of cytomegalovirus exposure and HLA in healthy donors (dated by TCRdb to the late 2010s). For the wider study: An earlier analysis of some 600 of the donors reported about 260 Gb of sequence data and 117 million unique TCR beta sequences obtained from about 179 million T cells. Around 300 gigabases of sequencing data and approximately 93 million unique TCR sequences were included in an early release covering over 600 HLA-typed donors. Of the approximately 400 genotyped donors, approximately 80% fell in the genetic ancestry cluster associated with self-reported Caucasian donors. The study aimed to test whether signatures of past pathogen exposure could be identified by cataloging public T cell receptors. The study profiled the T cell repertoires of 500 to 800 subjects by immunosequencing and related them to cytomegalovirus serostatus. Besides the first cohort of roughly 660 subjects, a separate validation cohort made up of roughly 130 different subjects was used. To predict cytomegalovirus infection status, the study combined high-throughput TCR immunosequencing, statistical association of individual TCRs with disease status, and machine learning. To study patterns of TCR occurrence, a later analysis re-analyzed previously published TCR beta repertoires from several hundred donors and added high-resolution HLA genotyping. In the later analysis, no new phenotypic data were used to find candidate immune exposures; instead, reliance was placed on TCR beta sequences and their occurrence across donors. To decide whether each TCR beta V gene segment behaved as functional or pseudogenic, an earlier analysis of approximately 620 of the donors relied on high-throughput TCR beta sequencing. Donor age, sex, ethnicity and CMV serostatus were collected together with the repertoire data. A later genetic analysis took genome-wide SNP genotypes for about 55% of the roughly 700 donors and used that subset as a discovery cohort. Every repertoire in the discovery cohort had been generated on one and the same sequencing platform. Both class I and class II loci were covered by HLA typing, at four-digit resolution. The number of typed donors differed by locus: about 620-640 for A, B, C, DRB1 and DQB1; 522 for DQA1; roughly 600 for DPA1; and 400 to 480 for DPB1. Five DR-DQ haplotypes were treated as single units for association and clustering because of strong linkage in the cohort. On average, roughly 250,000 unique TCR beta nucleotide sequences were sequenced per donor among 398 genotyped donors of the cohort, with roughly 18% of those sequences being non-productive. The full study reports these points: Correlated functional status among segregating V segments might be attributable to linkage disequilibrium, but an unknown experimental factor could not be ruled out. While some public TCRs were present in many individuals, most TCR sequences turned up only very rarely across donors. Because HLA typing was missing for some donors at each locus, association tests included only the typed subset. Because the 87-base-pair reads could not distinguish some IMGT-functional V segments, including TRBV6-2 and TRBV6-3, those segments were excluded. For the cohort, immune exposure information was limited to CMV serostatus. In a later analysis, the rate of TCR association differed among HLA loci, with DRB1 alleles having the most associated TCRs and HLA-C alleles having the fewest. An earlier analysis of around 540 of the donors showed that most TCR beta V segments appeared in productive rearrangements either about 90% or about 30% of the time, which broadly matched IMGT annotations. In this cohort, only TCR beta chains were sequenced, and detectable features were limited by the absence of alpha or paired-chain data. The classifier was reported to diagnose cytomegalovirus status with high specificity and sensitivity in both the original cohort and the validation cohort. In a later analysis, HLA-associated TCR beta chains were found to be more clonally expanded and to have lower generation probabilities than equally common non-associated chains. According to a later analysis, parvovirus B19, influenza, CMV and Epstein-Barr virus appeared linked to several top co-occurrence clusters. According to the authors, the approach could potentially be generalized to other disease states and immunological phenotypes. Sequencing depth was assumed to be roughly uniform across donors in the presence/absence analyses, though that assumption may not hold. The study gave a list of 150 to 200 TCR beta chains associated with cytomegalovirus. Assigning TCR associations to individual alleles was difficult when HLA alleles, especially DR and DQ, strongly co-occurred. Three of the identified cytomegalovirus-associated TCR beta chains were confirmed in vitro to be specific for cytomegalovirus antigens. A further reported finding was that TCR beta sequences accurately predicted the HLA-A and HLA-B alleles for most subjects in the first cohort. In a later analysis, most CMV-associated TCR beta chains were found to appear HLA-restricted, with HLA associations seemingly driven largely by CMV exposure. About 17 rarely observed V segments, including chromosome 9 orphons, were excluded from the earlier analysis of several hundred of the donors because counts were too low. According to a later genetic analysis, donors in an Asian-associated ancestry cluster had fewer N-insertions in productive TCRs than the approximately 700-donor mean. At a false discovery rate of 0.05, a later analysis linked under 20,000 TCR beta sequences to specific HLA alleles. A later genetic analysis associated a missense DCLRE1C variant with V-gene and J-gene trimming of TCR beta chains, and an independent cohort replicated the association. The sequencing pipeline was judged likely to have produced a cluster of highly shared sequence variants as a technical artifact.

The cohort consisted of fewer than 700 healthy bone marrow donors. At the time of sampling, all cohort members were nominally healthy, though unrecorded immune exposures were likely present. The donor was CMV seronegative and was included in the group of approximately 350 seronegative cohort members. Every donor gave a peripheral blood sample, and the peripheral blood mononuclear cells from that sample were used for TCR beta sequencing. The Qiagen DNeasy Blood Extraction Kit was used to extract genomic DNA from the blood cell samples. Points on this clone: Its antigen remains unidentified. The record has no base qualities; no much larger clone is one base away.

Library preparation was by the immunoSEQ multiplex PCR assay. A mixture of 60 forward primers for TCR Vbeta segments and 13 reverse primers for TCR Jbeta segments was used in the multiplex PCR. The CDR3 region of rearranged TCR beta genes was amplified from genomic DNA by a multiplex PCR assay. The Illumina HiSeq System was used to sequence the amplified TCR beta libraries as 87-base-pair reads. Per the source publication's procedure: A later analysis tallied around 80 million unique TCR beta chains across the 666 repertoires, and approximately 11 million of those chains were shared by two or more donors. To remove PCR and sequencing errors, raw reads were error-corrected and collapsed into unique sequences using a nearest-neighbor algorithm that merged closely related sequences. V, D and J gene segments were assigned by aligning CDR3 sequences to IMGT reference sequences. For a sequence to be retained, at least a six-nucleotide match to both a V gene segment and a J gene segment was required. Rearrangements were classified as productive when the CDR3 lacked stop codons and remained in frame with V and J, and all other rearrangements were classified as non-productive. Following IMGT convention, CDR3 was defined as the stretch from the second conserved V-encoded cysteine to the conserved J-encoded phenylalanine. The earlier analysis of a few hundred of the donors excluded any sequence lacking an unambiguous match to a single V gene segment. An earlier analysis of some 610 of the donors called V segments functional above 56.7% productive rearrangements and segregating when the between-donor standard deviation exceeded 5%. A statistical classification framework was developed to diagnose cytomegalovirus status using the catalog of TCR beta chain sequences. A later analysis assigned V and J genes by comparing TCR nucleotide sequences with IMGT/GENE-DB human TR gene sequences. In a later analysis, CDR3 sequences and most-parsimonious VDJ recombination scenarios were assigned using the TCRdist pipeline. In a later analysis, each TCR beta chain was defined by its CDR3 amino acid sequence together with its V-gene family, and reads without a unique V-gene family were excluded. A later analysis removed roughly 590 highly shared, low-generation-probability nucleotide sequences to deal with suspected cross-contamination and a sequencing artifact. In a later analysis, a clonal expansion index was calculated for each public chain from normalized within-repertoire ranks of inferred template counts. Generation probabilities in a later analysis came from a VDJ recombination model fitted to out-of-frame rearrangements, and those results were checked against IGoR. A later analysis scored TCR-TCR, TCR-HLA and TCR-CMV co-occurrence with hypergeometric tests, applying a repertoire-size bias correction to TCR pairs. To estimate false discovery rates, a later analysis permuted the HLA or CMV assignments 20 times. In a later analysis, co-occurring TCRs were grouped using DBSCAN, with TCRdist sequence similarity added in when clustering inside HLA-allele-positive subsets. Co-occurrence clustering excluded repertoires with fewer than 30,000 or more than 120,000 public chains, plus five with anomalous nucleotide sharing. Held by TCRdb, this immuneACCESS table contains in-frame sequences only and omits some clones. Under half of the omission traces to an unresolved V gene where checked; the cause of the rest is unknown. D and trimming come from the DNA, and the V and J calls and clone size come from that table. This sample is represented by more than 55,000 clones; roughly 80% of them were singletons. Under 5% of the sample belongs to the ten largest clones.

The CDR3 has 12 amino acids, counting the end cysteine and phenylalanine. Only the CDR3 part of the read is kept: 36 bases, read in frame from the first base. Deletion took 11 bases off V and 5 bases off J, with a span of 13 bases between the germline ends. According to the germline V gene, CDR1 reads MDHEN and CDR2 reads SYDVKM. Sample: PBMCs. This clonotype originated in a woman in her thirties or forties in good health and CMV-seronegative. In this chain, TRBV28 is recombined with TRBJ2-1; the D gene is perhaps TRBD1, from 5 matching bases. The CDR3 in this case is CAFQGDDNEQFF. The nucleotide sequence reads as follows: TGTGCCTTTCAGGGCGACGACAATGAGCAGTTCTTC.